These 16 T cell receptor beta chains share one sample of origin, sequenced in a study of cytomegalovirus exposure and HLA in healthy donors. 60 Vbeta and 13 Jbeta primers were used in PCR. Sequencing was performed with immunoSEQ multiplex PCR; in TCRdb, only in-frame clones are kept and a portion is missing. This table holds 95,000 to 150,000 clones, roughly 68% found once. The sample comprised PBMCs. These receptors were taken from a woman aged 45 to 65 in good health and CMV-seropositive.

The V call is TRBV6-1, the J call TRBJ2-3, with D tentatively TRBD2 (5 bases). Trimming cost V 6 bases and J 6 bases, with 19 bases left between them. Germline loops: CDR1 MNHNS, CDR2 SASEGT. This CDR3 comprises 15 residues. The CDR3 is CASRPRGTLVDTQYF. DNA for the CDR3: TGTGCCAGCAGGCCTCGGGGTACCCTCGTGGATACGCAGTATTTT.

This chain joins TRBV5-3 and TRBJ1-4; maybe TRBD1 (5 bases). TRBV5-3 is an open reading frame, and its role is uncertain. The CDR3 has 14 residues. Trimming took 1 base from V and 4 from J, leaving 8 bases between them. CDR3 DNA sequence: TGTGCCAGAAGCTTGCTCACAGGTAATGAAAAACTGTTTTTT. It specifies CARSLLTGNEKLFF.

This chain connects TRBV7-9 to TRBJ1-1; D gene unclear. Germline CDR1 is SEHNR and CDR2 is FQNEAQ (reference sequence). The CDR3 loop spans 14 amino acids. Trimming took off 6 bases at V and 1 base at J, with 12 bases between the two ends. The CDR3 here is CASRGEGENTEAFF. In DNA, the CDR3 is TGTGCCAGCAGGGGTGAGGGCGAGAACACTGAAGCTTTCTTT.

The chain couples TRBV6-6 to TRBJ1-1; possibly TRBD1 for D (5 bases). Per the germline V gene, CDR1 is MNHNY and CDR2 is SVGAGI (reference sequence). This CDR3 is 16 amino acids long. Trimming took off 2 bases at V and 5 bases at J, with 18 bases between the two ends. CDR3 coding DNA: TGTGCCAGCAGTTACCGGGACCTTTTTGGGGGGACTGAAGCTTTCTTT. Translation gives CASSYRDLFGGTEAFF.

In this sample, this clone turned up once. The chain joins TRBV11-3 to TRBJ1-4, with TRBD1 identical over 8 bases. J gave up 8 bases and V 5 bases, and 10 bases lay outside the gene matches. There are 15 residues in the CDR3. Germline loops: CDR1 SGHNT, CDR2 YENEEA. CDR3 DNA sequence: TGTGCCAGCAGCACCCGGACAGGGCAAGGGGAAAAACTGTTTTTT. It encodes CASSTRTGQGEKLFF.

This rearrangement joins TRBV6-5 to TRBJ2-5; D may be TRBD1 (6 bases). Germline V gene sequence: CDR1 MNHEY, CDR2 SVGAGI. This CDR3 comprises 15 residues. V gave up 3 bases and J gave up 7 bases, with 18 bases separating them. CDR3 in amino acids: CASSYHRDQSATQYF. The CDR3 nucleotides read TGTGCCAGCAGTTATCACAGGGACCAAAGCGCGACCCAGTACTTC.

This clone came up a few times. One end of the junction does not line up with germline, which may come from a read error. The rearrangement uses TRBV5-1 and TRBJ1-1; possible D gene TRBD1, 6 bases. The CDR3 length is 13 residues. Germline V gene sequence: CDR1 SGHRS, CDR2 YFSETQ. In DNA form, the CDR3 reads TGCGCCAGCAGTTTCGGACAGACCTCTGAAACTTTCTTT. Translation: CASSFGQTSETFF.

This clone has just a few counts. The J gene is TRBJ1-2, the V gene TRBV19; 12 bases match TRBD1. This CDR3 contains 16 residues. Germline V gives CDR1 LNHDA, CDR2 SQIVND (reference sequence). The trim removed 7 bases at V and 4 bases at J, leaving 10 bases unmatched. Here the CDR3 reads CASTPLGTGGIYGYTF. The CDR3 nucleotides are TGTGCCAGTACCCCTCTTGGGACAGGGGGCATCTATGGCTACACCTTC. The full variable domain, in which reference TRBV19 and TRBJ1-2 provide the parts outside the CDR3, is DGGITQSPKYLFRKEGQNVTLSCEQNLNHDAMYWYRQDPGQGLRLIYYSQIVNDFQKGDIAEGYSVSREKKESFPLTVTSAQKNPTAFYLCASTPLGTGGIYGYTFGSGTRLTVV.

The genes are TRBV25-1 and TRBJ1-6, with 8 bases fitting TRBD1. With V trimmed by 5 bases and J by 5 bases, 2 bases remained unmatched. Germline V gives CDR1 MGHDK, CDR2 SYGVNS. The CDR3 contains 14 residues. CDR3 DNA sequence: TGTGCCAGCAGTTGGGACAGGAATAATTCACCCCTCCACTTT. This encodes CASSWDRNNSPLHF.

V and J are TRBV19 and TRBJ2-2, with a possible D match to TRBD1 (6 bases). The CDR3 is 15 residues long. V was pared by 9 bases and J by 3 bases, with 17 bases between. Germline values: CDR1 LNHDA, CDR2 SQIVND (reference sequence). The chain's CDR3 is CASGGLGADTGELFF. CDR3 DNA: TGTGCCAGCGGCGGGCTGGGGGCGGACACCGGGGAGCTGTTTTTT.

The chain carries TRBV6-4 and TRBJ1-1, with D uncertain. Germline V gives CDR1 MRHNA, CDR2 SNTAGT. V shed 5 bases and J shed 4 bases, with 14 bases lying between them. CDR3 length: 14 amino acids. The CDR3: CASSPTRGSTEAFF. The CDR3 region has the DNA TGTGCCAGCAGTCCGACACGGGGTAGCACTGAAGCTTTCTTT.

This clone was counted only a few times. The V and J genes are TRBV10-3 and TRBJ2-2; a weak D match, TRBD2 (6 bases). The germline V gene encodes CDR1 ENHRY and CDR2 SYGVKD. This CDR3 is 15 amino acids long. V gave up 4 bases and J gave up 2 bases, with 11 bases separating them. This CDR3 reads CAISVSGLNTGELFF. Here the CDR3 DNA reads TGTGCCATCAGTGTCAGCGGGCTTAACACCGGGGAGCTGTTTTTT.

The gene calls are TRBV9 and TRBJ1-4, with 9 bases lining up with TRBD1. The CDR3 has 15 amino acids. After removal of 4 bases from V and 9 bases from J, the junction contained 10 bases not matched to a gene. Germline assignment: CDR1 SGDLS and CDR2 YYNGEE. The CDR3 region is CASSKRQGDVKKLFF. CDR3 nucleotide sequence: TGTGCCAGCAGCAAGAGACAGGGGGACGTTAAAAAACTGTTTTTT.

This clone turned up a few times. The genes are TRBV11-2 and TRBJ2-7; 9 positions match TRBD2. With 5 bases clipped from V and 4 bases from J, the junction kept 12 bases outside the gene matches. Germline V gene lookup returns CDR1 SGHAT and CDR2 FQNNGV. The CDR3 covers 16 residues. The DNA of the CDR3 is TGTGCCAGCAGCCCCACTGGGCGGGGGGGCGGGTACGAGCAGTACTTC. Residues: CASSPTGRGGGYEQYF.

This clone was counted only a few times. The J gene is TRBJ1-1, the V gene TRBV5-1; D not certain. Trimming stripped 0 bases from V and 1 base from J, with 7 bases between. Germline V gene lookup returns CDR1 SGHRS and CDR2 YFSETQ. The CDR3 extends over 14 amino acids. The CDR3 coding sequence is TGCGCCAGCAGCTTGGGGCAGCGGAACACTGAAGCTTTCTTT. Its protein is CASSLGQRNTEAFF.

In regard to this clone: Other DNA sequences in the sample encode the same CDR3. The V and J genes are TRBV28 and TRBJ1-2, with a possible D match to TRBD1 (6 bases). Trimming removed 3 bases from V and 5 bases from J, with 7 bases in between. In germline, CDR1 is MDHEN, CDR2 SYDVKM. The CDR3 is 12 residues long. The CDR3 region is CASSLTGYGYTF. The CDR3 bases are TGTGCCAGCAGTTTGACAGGATATGGCTACACCTTC.